This T cell receptor (beta chain) was sequenced in a study of blood T cell repertoires in COVID-19. This CDR3 region has 16 residues. CDR1 and CDR2 from the germline V gene are SGHDT and YYEEEE. Comment on this clone: At one end the junction does not follow the germline gene, possibly because of a read error.

Profiled with immunoSEQ multiplex PCR; TCRdb holds only in-frame clones, not every one. The data contain around 450,000 clones, 87% of them singletons. This chain joins TRBV5-6 and TRBJ1-6; TRBD1 agrees at 11 bases. This clonotype was obtained from a woman younger than 35 who had recovered from COVID-19. The specimen was PBMCs or T cells enriched from blood (not recorded which). This CDR3 reads CASSWTGGSFNSPLHF. The CDR3, as DNA: TGTGCCAGCAGCTGGACAGGGGGCTCCTTTAATTCACCCCTCCACTTT.